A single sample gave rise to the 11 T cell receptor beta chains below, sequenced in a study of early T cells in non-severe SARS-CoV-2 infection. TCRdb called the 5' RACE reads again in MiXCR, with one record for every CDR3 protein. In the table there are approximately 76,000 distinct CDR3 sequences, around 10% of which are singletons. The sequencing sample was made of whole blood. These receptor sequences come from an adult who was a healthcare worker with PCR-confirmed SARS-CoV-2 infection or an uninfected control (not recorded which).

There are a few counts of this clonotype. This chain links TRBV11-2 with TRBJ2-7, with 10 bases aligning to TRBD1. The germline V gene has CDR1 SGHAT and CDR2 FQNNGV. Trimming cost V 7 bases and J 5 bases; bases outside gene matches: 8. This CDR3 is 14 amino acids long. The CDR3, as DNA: TGTGCCAGCACCGCAGGGACAGGGGTGAACGAGCAGTACTTC. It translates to CASTAGTGVNEQYF.

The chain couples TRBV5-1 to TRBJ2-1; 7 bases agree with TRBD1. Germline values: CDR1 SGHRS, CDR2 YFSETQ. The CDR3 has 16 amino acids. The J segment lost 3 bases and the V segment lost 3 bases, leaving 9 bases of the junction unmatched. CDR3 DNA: TGCGCCAGCAGCTCAGACAGGGTAAGGGGCTACAATGAGCAGTTCTTC. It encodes CASSSDRVRGYNEQFF.

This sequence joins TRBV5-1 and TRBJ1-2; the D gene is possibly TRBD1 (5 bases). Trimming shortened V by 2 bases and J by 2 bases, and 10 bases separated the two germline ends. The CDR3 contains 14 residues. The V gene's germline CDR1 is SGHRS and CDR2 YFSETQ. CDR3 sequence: CASSLGEANYGYTF. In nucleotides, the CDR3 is TGCGCCAGCAGCTTAGGGGAGGCGAACTATGGCTACACCTTC.

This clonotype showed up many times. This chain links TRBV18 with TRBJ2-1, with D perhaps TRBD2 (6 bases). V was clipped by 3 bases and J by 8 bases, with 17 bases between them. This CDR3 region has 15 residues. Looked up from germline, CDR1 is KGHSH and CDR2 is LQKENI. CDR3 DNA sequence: TGTGCCAGCTCACCCCTCGTCACCGGCGGGGATGAGCAGTTCTTC. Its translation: CASSPLVTGGDEQFF.

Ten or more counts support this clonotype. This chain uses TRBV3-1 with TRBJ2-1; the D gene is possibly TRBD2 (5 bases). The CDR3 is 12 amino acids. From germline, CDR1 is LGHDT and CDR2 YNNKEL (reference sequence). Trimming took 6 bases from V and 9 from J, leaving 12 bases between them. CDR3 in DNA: TGTGCCAGCAGTCCAGGAGGTACTGAGCAGTTCTTC. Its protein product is CASSPGGTEQFF.

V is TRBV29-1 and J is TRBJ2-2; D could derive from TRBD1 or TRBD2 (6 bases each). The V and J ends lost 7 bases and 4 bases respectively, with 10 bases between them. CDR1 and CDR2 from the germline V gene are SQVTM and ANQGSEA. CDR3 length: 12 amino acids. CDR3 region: CSGGGGTGELFF. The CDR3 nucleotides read TGCAGCGGAGGAGGGGGCACCGGGGAGCTGTTTTTT.

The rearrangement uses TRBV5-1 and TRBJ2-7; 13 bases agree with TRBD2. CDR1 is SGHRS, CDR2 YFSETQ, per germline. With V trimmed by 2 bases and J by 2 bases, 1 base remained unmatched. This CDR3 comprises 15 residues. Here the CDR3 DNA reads TGCGCCAGCAGCTTCGGACTAGCGGGAGCCTACGAGCAGTACTTC. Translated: CASSFGLAGAYEQYF.

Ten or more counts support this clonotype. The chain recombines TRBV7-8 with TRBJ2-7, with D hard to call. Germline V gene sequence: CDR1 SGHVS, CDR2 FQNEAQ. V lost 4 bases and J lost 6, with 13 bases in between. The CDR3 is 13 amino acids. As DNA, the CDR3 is TGTGCCAGCAGCTCCCACGGCGGCGGCGAGCAGTACTTC. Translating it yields CASSSHGGGEQYF.

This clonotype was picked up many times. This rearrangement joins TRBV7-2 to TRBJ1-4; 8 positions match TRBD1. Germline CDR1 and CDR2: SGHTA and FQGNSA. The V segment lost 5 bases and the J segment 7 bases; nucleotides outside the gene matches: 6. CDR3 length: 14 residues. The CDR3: CASSIGQGFEKLFF. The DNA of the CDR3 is TGTGCCAGCAGCATTGGACAGGGTTTTGAAAAACTGTTTTTT.

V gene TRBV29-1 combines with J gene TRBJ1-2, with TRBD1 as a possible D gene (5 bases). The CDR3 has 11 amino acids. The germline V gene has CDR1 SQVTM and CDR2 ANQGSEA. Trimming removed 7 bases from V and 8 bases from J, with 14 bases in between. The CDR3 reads CSGRQGGGYTF. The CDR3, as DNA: TGCAGCGGGCGGCAGGGAGGAGGCTACACCTTC. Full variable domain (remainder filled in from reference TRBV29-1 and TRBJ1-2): SAVISQKPSRDICQRGTSLTIQCQVDSQVTMMFWYRQQPGQSLTLIATANQGSEATYESGFVIDKFPISRPNLTFSTLTVSNMSPEDSSIYLCSGRQGGGYTFGSGTRLTVV.

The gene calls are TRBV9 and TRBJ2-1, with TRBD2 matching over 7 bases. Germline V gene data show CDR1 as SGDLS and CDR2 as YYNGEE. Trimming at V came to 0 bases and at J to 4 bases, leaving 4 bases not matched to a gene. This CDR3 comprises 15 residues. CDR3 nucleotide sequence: TGTGCCAGCAGCGTAGTTGCGGGGGATTACAATGAGCAGTTCTTC. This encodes CASSVVAGDYNEQFF.